The 32 T cell receptor beta chains given below trace back to one sample, sequenced in a study of cytomegalovirus exposure and HLA in healthy donors. Vbeta (60) and Jbeta (13) primers were used in the PCR. Produced via immunoSEQ multiplex PCR; TCRdb's table is partial and in-frame only. The sample holds about 160,000 clones; 75% to 85% are singletons and the top ten take about 3.5%. The sample taken for sequencing was PBMCs. The receptor source for this set is a human donor in good health.

V and J are TRBV29-1 and TRBJ2-1, with TRBD2 identical over 11 bases. The germline V gene has CDR1 SQVTM and CDR2 ANQGSEA. CDR3 length: 14 residues. With 7 bases clipped from V and 7 bases from J, the junction kept 9 bases outside the gene matches. Written as DNA, the CDR3 is TGCAGCGCCCCCGTAGCGGGGGGGCCTAATGAGCAGTTCTTC. It is translated as CSAPVAGGPNEQFF.

The chain uses TRBV6-4 and TRBJ2-1; TRBD2 agrees at 9 bases. The CDR3 consists of 14 residues. Germline CDR1 and CDR2: MRHNA and SNTAGT. V lost 2 bases to trimming and J lost 4 bases; unmatched junction nucleotides: 0. This chain's CDR3 is CASSDSGGYNEQFF. In DNA form, the CDR3 reads TGTGCCAGCAGTGACAGCGGGGGGTACAATGAGCAGTTCTTC.

Only a few counts were recorded for this clone. The chain recombines TRBV19 with TRBJ1-4, with D perhaps TRBD1 (6 bases). CDR1 is LNHDA and CDR2 is SQIVND in the germline V gene (reference sequence). CDR3 length equals 18 residues. Trimming cost V 5 bases and J 1 base, with 20 bases left between them. This CDR3 reads CASSLAFQGPETNEKLFF. CDR3 in DNA: TGTGCCAGTAGTTTAGCTTTTCAGGGGCCGGAAACTAATGAAAAACTGTTTTTT.

The chain employs TRBV5-6 and TRBJ1-2, with 7 bases aligning to TRBD1. CDR3 size: 16 residues. From germline, CDR1 is SGHDT and CDR2 YYEEEE. The junction had 9 bases not matched to a gene; V was cut back by 0 bases and J by 4 bases. CDR3 in amino acids: CASSLGAATGIYGYTF. The DNA for the CDR3 is TGTGCCAGCAGCTTGGGAGCCGCGACAGGGATCTATGGCTACACCTTC. Looking up the rest from reference TRBV5-6 and TRBJ1-2 gives the full variable domain: DAGVTQSPTHLIKTRGQQVTLRCSPKSGHDTVSWYQQALGQGPQFIFQYYEEEERQRGNFPDRFSGHQFPNYSSELNVNALLLGDSALYLCASSLGAATGIYGYTFGSGTRLTVV.

The chain uses TRBV13 and TRBJ2-3; the match to TRBD2 covers 15 bases. Unmatched junction bases numbered 4, after V lost 3 bases and J lost 3 bases. This CDR3 has 17 residues. Germline V gene lookup returns CDR1 PRHDT and CDR2 FYEKMQ (reference sequence). CDR3 bases: TGTGCCAGCAGCTTGGGACTAGCGGGAGGAGCTACAGATACGCAGTATTTT. Translating it yields CASSLGLAGGATDTQYF.

CDR3 amino acids: CASSLDGDWYEQYF. The CDR3 nucleotides read TGTGCCAGCAGCTTGGATGGAGATTGGTACGAGCAGTACTTC. The chain combines TRBV5-4 with TRBJ2-7; D is unresolved. The CDR3 spans 14 residues. V was shortened by 0 bases and J by 4 bases, with 11 bases between the two germline ends. In germline, CDR1 is SGHNT, CDR2 YYREEE (reference sequence).

The rearrangement joins TRBV27 to TRBJ2-5, with a weak D call TRBD1 (8 bases). Germline V gene lookup returns CDR1 MNHEY and CDR2 SMNVEV (reference sequence). The CDR3 consists of 12 residues. The V end lost 5 bases, the J end lost 7 bases, and 11 bases lay between the germline ends. This CDR3 is CASSTGGGTQYF. CDR3 nucleotides: TGTGCCAGCAGTACAGGGGGGGGGACCCAGTACTTC.

J is TRBJ2-7 and V is TRBV15; 9 bases line up with TRBD1. CDR1 is LNHNV, CDR2 YYDKDF, per germline (reference sequence). The V gene end was trimmed by 1 base and the J gene end by 4 bases; junction bases not matched to a gene: 5. The CDR3 contains 15 residues. The CDR3 nucleotides are TGTGCCACCAGCAGAGCGGACAGGGGCCGATACGAGCAGTACTTC. It is translated as CATSRADRGRYEQYF.

Only one count was recorded for this clone. The genes are TRBV9 and TRBJ2-2, with unresolved D. V gave up 0 bases and J gave up 6 bases, with 12 bases separating them. CDR1 is SGDLS, CDR2 YYNGEE, per germline. The CDR3 has 15 amino acids. CDR3 in DNA: TGTGCCAGCAGCGTAGATCCCAGTCCTGCCGGGGAGCTGTTTTTT. This encodes CASSVDPSPAGELFF.

The chain links TRBV9 to TRBJ1-3; D is unresolved. The length of the CDR3 is 18 residues. V gave up 3 bases and J gave up 1 base, with 20 bases separating them. Germline CDR1 and CDR2: SGDLS and YYNGEE. In nucleotides, the CDR3 is TGTGCCAGCAGCGCGCCACGGGAGACATACTCTTCTGGAAACACCATATATTTT. Translating it yields CASSAPRETYSSGNTIYF.

The chain employs TRBV25-1 and TRBJ1-1, with TRBD1 identical over 7 bases. V dropped 5 bases and J dropped 4; count of bases not matched to a gene: 7. CDR1 MGHDK and CDR2 SYGVNS come from the germline V gene. There are 14 residues in the CDR3. This CDR3 is CASSHFGDSTEAFF. The DNA for the CDR3 is TGTGCCAGCAGTCACTTTGGGGACAGCACTGAAGCTTTCTTT.

The chain uses TRBV14 and TRBJ2-7; TRBD1 matches 7 bases. Germline V lookup: CDR1 SGHDN, CDR2 FVKESK. V was pared by 1 base and J by 6 bases, with 3 bases of the junction left unmatched. The length of the CDR3 is 13 residues. CDR3 sequence: CASSQVAGGEQYF. The CDR3 DNA reads TGTGCCAGCAGCCAAGTTGCAGGGGGCGAGCAGTACTTC. Full variable domain (rest looked up from reference TRBV14 and TRBJ2-7): EAGVTQFPSHSVIEKGQTVTLRCDPISGHDNLYWYRRVMGKEIKFLLHFVKESKQDESGMPNNRFLAERTGGTYSTLKVQPAELEDSGVYFCASSQVAGGEQYFGPGTRLTVT.

The chain is built from TRBV6-1 and TRBJ2-2; 9 bases are shared with TRBD2. Germline loops: CDR1 MNHNS, CDR2 SASEGT. V lost 9 bases and J lost 5; bases outside the gene matches: 10. The CDR3 length is 15 residues. CDR3 in DNA: TGTGCCAGTCAGGCTGGTAGCGGGAGAACCGGGGAGCTGTTTTTT. This sequence encodes CASQAGSGRTGELFF.

The chain carries TRBV30 and TRBJ2-7, with TRBD1 matching over 7 bases. V trimming: 5 bases; J trimming: 3 bases; junction bases outside the gene matches: 13. Germline lookup yields CDR1 GTSNPN and CDR2 SVGIG (reference sequence). CDR3 length: 15 residues. The CDR3, as DNA: TGTGCCTGGGATAAGAGACAGGGCTACAACTACGAGCAGTACTTC. Translated, it gives CAWDKRQGYNYEQYF.

The V gene is TRBV6-6, the J gene TRBJ2-7; 7 bases align to TRBD1. V lost 4 bases, J lost 7 bases, and 7 bases stayed unmatched. The CDR3 has 13 residues. Germline assignment: CDR1 MNHNY and CDR2 SVGAGI (reference sequence). The CDR3 region is CASSSDRQWEQYF. In nucleotides, the CDR3 is TGTGCCAGCAGTTCGGACAGGCAATGGGAGCAGTACTTC.

The chain links TRBV10-3 to TRBJ2-7; TRBD1 agrees at 8 bases. V lost 3 bases and J lost 2; bases outside the gene matches: 9. Per germline, CDR1 ENHRY and CDR2 SYGVKD. The CDR3 totals 16 residues. CDR3 amino acids: CAISEPDRGQTYEQYF. The CDR3 nucleotides are TGTGCCATCAGTGAACCCGACAGGGGCCAAACCTACGAGCAGTACTTC.

This clone was recorded a few times. V is TRBV6-6 and J is TRBJ2-1; 8 bases match TRBD2. CDR1 and CDR2 from the germline V gene are MNHNY and SVGAGI (reference sequence). The V gene end was trimmed by 4 bases and the J gene end by 7 bases; junction bases not matched to a gene: 9. CDR3 length: 15 amino acids. CDR3 sequence reads: CASSSPGRAGNEQFF. The DNA for the CDR3 is TGTGCCAGCAGTTCTCCCGGGAGGGCCGGGAATGAGCAGTTCTTC.

This CDR3 reads CSASTGYGYTF. CDR3 DNA sequence: TGCAGTGCTAGTACCGGCTATGGCTACACCTTC. This sequence joins TRBV20-1 and TRBJ1-2; D is uncertain. V was shortened by 3 bases and J by 4 bases, with 6 bases between the two germline ends. Per germline, CDR1 DFQATT and CDR2 SNEGSKA (reference sequence). There are 11 residues in the CDR3.

The chain has TRBV5-6 and TRBJ1-6; D not resolved. CDR3 length equals 12 residues. Germline-derived CDR1 and CDR2 are SGHDT and YYEEEE. Trimming left V 4 bases short and J 13 bases short, with 12 bases between. This CDR3 reads CASSGRGLPLHF. For the CDR3, the DNA is TGTGCCAGCAGCGGACGGGGTCTCCCCCTCCACTTT.

The chain is built from TRBV2 and TRBJ1-4; 8 nucleotides align to TRBD1. Germline CDR1 is SNHLY and CDR2 is FYNNEI. The CDR3 runs to 13 residues. Losses at the gene ends were 11 bases for V and 5 bases for J; bases not matched to a gene: 7. The CDR3 DNA reads TGTGCCGCCTCGGGACAGGCGAATGAAAAACTGTTTTTT. Its protein product is CAASGQANEKLFF.

The rearrangement joins TRBV6-5 to TRBJ1-1; TRBD1 might be the D (5 bases). There are 13 residues in the CDR3. Trimming took 5 bases from V and 4 from J, leaving 11 bases between them. CDR1 is MNHEY and CDR2 is SVGAGI in the germline V gene. CDR3 DNA sequence: TGTGCCAGCAGTCGACAGTTAGTCACTGAAGCTTTCTTT. Translating gives CASSRQLVTEAFF.

V gene TRBV5-6 combines with J gene TRBJ1-6, with D tentatively TRBD1 (6 bases). The V gene's germline CDR1 is SGHDT and CDR2 YYEEEE. This CDR3 has 19 residues. V was clipped by 3 bases and J by 0 bases, with 19 bases between them. The DNA for the CDR3 is TGTGCCAGCAGCTCGACGACCCAGGGGCCGAGCTCCTATAATTCACCCCTCCACTTT. Its translation: CASSSTTQGPSSYNSPLHF.

This clone was counted a few times. The V and J genes are TRBV4-3 and TRBJ1-4; 8 bases align to TRBD1. The CDR3 is 14 residues long. V trimming: 4 bases; J trimming: 5 bases; junction bases outside the gene matches: 3. Germline CDR1 is LGHNA and CDR2 is YSLEER. In DNA form, the CDR3 reads TGCGCCAGCAGCCTTGGACAGGGAAATGAAAAACTGTTTTTT. Translated: CASSLGQGNEKLFF.

The chain combines TRBV6-6 with TRBJ1-1; no reliable D call. V was cut by 4 bases and J by 0 bases, with 9 bases left in between. The germline gives CDR1 MNHNY, CDR2 SVGAGI (reference sequence). The CDR3 spans 14 residues. CDR3 nucleotides: TGTGCCAGCAGTTCTGGTTCTATGAACACTGAAGCTTTCTTT. Amino acids: CASSSGSMNTEAFF.

The count of this clone is one. The rearrangement uses TRBV9 and TRBJ1-1; no clear D. Trimming cost V 0 bases and J 3 bases, with 18 bases left between them. The germline CDR1 and CDR2 sequences are SGDLS and YYNGEE. CDR3 size: 17 residues. The CDR3: CASSVGPREGSDTEAFF. CDR3 DNA: TGTGCCAGCAGCGTAGGTCCCCGGGAAGGGTCGGACACTGAAGCTTTCTTT.

In this sample, this clone turned up a few times. This CDR3 reads CASSDSGGRAYNEQFF. The DNA for the CDR3 is TGTGCCAGTAGTGATAGCGGGGGCAGGGCCTACAATGAGCAGTTCTTC. The rearrangement joins TRBV19 to TRBJ2-1; TRBD2 agrees at 9 bases. The V gene end was trimmed by 5 bases and the J gene end by 2 bases; junction bases not matched to a gene: 7. From germline, CDR1 is LNHDA and CDR2 SQIVND (reference sequence). The CDR3 loop spans 16 amino acids.

V usage is TRBV28 and J usage is TRBJ1-5, with D unresolved. Germline lookup yields CDR1 MDHEN and CDR2 SYDVKM. The CDR3 has 14 amino acids. With 6 bases removed from V and 3 bases from J, the gap between germline ends came to 12 bases. Here the CDR3 reads CASRNYSLNQPQHF. The CDR3 region has the DNA TGTGCCAGCAGGAACTACTCTCTCAATCAGCCCCAGCATTTT.

The chain joins TRBV5-1 to TRBJ2-1; 11 bases match TRBD2. V trimming: 4 bases; J trimming: 2 bases; junction bases outside the gene matches: 2. The CDR3 runs to 15 residues. Germline V gene sequence: CDR1 SGHRS, CDR2 YFSETQ. As DNA, the CDR3 is TGCGCCAGCAGCCCGACTAGCGGGGCCTACAATGAGCAGTTCTTC. Translated: CASSPTSGAYNEQFF.

The rearrangement uses TRBV30 and TRBJ2-2; 7 bases map to TRBD2. Looked up from germline, CDR1 is GTSNPN and CDR2 is SVGIG (reference sequence). CDR3 length: 14 amino acids. V trimming: 2 bases; J trimming: 3 bases; junction bases outside the gene matches: 3. The CDR3 DNA is TGTGCCTGGAGTCCGGGGGGATACACCGGGGAGCTGTTTTTT. Amino acids: CAWSPGGYTGELFF.

DNA for the CDR3: TGTGCCAGCAGTAGTCCCGGGACTAGCAAGGAGACCCAGTACTTC. Protein sequence: CASSSPGTSKETQYF. This chain uses TRBV25-1 with TRBJ2-5; TRBD2 matches 9 bases. The ends lost 5 bases at V and 5 bases at J; junction bases unmatched: 9. Per germline, CDR1 MGHDK and CDR2 SYGVNS. This CDR3 region has 15 residues.

This clone was seen a handful of times. The chain employs TRBV10-3 and TRBJ1-2, with D uncertain. V was shortened by 3 bases and J by 7 bases, with 12 bases between the two germline ends. This CDR3 has 13 residues. Germline V gene lookup returns CDR1 ENHRY and CDR2 SYGVKD. CDR3: CAISDSGGGGYTF. In DNA form, the CDR3 reads TGTGCCATCAGTGATTCGGGTGGCGGTGGCTACACCTTC.

This chain's CDR3 is CASSIAPDRDYGYTF. The DNA for the CDR3 is TGTGCCAGTAGCATCGCCCCAGACAGGGACTATGGCTACACCTTC. The chain combines TRBV19 with TRBJ1-2; 7 positions match TRBD1. CDR3 length: 15 amino acids. V gave up 6 bases and J gave up 3 bases; unmatched junction bases: 10. Germline CDR1 LNHDA, CDR2 SQIVND (reference sequence).